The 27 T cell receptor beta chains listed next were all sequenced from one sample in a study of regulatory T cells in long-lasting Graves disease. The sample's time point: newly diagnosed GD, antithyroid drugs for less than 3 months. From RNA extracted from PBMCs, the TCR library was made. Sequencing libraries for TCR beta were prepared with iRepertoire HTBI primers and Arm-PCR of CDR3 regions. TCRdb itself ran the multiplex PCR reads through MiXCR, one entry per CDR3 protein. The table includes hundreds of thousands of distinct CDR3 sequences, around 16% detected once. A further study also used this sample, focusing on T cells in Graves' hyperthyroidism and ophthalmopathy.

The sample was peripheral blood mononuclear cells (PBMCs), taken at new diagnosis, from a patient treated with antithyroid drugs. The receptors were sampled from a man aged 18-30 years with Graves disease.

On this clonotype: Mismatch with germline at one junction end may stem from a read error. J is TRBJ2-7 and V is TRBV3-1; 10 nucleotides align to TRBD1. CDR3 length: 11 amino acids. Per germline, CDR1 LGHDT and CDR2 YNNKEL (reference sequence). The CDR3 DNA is TGTTCCAGCAGCGCCGGGACAGGGGCGTACTTC. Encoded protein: CSSSAGTGAYF.

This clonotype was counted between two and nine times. The CDR3 here is CASSPSGGSLYNEQFF. The CDR3 DNA follows: TGTGCCAGCAGCCCGAGCGGGGGCTCCCTCTACAATGAGCAGTTCTTC. J is TRBJ2-1 and V is TRBV7-8; 8 bases match TRBD2. The trim removed 5 bases at V and 3 bases at J, leaving 9 bases unmatched. This CDR3 region has 16 residues. Germline-derived CDR1 and CDR2 are SGHVS and FQNEAQ.

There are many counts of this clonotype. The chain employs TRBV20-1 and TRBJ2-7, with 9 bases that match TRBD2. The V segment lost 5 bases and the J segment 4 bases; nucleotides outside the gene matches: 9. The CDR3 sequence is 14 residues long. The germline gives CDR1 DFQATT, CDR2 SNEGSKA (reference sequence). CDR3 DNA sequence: TGCAGTGCTCCCCCCGCGGGAGGGAAATACGAGCAGTACTTC. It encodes CSAPPAGGKYEQYF.

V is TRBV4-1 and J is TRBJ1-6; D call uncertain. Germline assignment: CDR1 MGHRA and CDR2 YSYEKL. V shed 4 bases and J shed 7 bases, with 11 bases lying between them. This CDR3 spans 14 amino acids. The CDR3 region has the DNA TGCGCCAGCAGCCTGGAGAGGTTAAATTCACCCCTCCACTTT. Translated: CASSLERLNSPLHF.

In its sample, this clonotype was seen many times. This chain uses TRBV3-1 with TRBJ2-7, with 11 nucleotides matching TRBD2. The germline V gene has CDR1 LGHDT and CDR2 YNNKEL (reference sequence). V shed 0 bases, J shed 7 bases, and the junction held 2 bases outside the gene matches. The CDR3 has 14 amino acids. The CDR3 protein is CASSQDTSGSEQYF. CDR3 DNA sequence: TGTGCCAGCAGCCAAGACACTAGCGGGAGTGAGCAGTACTTC.

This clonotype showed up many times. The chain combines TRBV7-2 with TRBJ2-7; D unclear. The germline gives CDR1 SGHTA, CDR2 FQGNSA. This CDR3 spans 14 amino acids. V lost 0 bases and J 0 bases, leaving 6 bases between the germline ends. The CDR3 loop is CASSLARSSYEQYF. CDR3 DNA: TGTGCCAGCAGCTTAGCGCGTAGCTCCTACGAGCAGTACTTC.

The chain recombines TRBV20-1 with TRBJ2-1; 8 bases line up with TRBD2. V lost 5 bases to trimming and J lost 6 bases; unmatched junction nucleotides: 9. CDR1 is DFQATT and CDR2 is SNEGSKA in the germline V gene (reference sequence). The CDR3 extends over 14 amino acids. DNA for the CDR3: TGCAGTGCTCCCCAGCCAGCGGGAGTCAATGAGCAGTTCTTC. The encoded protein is CSAPQPAGVNEQFF.

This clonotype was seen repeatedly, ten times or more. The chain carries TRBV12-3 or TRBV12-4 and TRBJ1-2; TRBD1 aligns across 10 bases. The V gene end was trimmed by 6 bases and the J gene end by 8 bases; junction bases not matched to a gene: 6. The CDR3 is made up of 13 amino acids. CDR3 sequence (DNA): TGTGCCAGCAGCCACCGGGACAGGGGAGGCTACACCTTC. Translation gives CASSHRDRGGYTF.

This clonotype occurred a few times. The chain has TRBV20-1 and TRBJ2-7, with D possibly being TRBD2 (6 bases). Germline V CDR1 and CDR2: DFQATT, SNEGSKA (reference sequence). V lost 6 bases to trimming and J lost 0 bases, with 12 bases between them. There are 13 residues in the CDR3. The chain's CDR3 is CSASASVSYEQYF. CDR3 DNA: TGCAGTGCCTCGGCTAGCGTCTCCTACGAGCAGTACTTC.

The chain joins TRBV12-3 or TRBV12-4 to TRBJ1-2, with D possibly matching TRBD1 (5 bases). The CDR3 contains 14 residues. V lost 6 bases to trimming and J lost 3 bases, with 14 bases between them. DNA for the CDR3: TGTGCCAGCAGACCGAGACAGTCAGACTATGGCTACACCTTC. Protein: CASRPRQSDYGYTF.

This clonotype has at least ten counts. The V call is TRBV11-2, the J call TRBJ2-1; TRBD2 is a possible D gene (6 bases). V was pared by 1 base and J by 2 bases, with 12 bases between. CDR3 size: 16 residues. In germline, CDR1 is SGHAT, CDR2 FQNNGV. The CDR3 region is CASSLVRGGPYNEQFF. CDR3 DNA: TGTGCCAGCAGCTTAGTTAGGGGAGGTCCCTACAATGAGCAGTTCTTC.

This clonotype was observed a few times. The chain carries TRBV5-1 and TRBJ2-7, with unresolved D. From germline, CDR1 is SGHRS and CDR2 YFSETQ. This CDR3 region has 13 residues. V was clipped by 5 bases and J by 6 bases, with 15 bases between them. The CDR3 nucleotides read TGCGCCAGCAGGTCCCCCTCCCTCGGCGAGCAGTACTTC. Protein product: CASRSPSLGEQYF.

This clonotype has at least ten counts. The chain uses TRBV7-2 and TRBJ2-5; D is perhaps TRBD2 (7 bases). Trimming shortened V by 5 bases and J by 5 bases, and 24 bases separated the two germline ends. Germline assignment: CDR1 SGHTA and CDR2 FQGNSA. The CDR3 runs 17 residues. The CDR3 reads CASSQPPGRGKWETQYF. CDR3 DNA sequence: TGTGCCAGCAGCCAACCCCCGGGGAGGGGGAAGTGGGAGACCCAGTACTTC.

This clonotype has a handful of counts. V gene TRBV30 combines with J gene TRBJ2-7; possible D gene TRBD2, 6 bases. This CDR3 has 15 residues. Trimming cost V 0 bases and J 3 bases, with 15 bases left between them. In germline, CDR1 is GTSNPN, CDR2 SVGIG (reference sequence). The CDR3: CAWSVRIRRVYEQYF. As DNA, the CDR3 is TGTGCCTGGAGTGTACGGATCCGGAGGGTCTACGAGCAGTACTTC.

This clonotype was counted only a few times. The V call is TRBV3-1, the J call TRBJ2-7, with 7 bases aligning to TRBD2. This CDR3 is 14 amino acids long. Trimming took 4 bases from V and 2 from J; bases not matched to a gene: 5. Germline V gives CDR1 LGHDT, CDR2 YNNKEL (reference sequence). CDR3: CASSPSSGPYEQYF. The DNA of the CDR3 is TGTGCCAGCAGCCCGTCTAGCGGCCCCTACGAGCAGTACTTC.

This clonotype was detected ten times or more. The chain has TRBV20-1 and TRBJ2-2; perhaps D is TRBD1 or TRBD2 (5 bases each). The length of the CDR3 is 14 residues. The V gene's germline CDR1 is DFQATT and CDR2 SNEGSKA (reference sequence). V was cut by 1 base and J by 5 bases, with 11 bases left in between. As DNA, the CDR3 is TGCAGTGCTAGAGCGTCCGAGGGGACCGGGGAGCTGTTTTTT. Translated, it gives CSARASEGTGELFF.

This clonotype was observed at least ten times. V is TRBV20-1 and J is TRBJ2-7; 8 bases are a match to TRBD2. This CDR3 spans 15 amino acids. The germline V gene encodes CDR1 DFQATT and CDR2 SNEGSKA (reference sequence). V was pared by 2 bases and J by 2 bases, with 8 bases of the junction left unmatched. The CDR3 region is CSARISGERTYEQYF. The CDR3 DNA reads TGCAGTGCTAGAATTAGCGGGGAACGGACCTACGAGCAGTACTTC.

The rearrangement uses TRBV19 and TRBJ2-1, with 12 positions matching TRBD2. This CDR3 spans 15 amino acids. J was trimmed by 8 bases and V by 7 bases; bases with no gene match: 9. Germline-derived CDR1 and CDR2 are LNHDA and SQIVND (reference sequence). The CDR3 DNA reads TGTGCCAGTACTCCACTAGCGGGAGGATACGATGAGCAGTTCTTC. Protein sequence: CASTPLAGGYDEQFF.

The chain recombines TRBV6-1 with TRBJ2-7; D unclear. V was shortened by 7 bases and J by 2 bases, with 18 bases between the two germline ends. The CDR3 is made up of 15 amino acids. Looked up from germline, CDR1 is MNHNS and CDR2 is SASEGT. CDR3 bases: TGTGCCAGCATGTTATTCTTGGGGAACACCTACGAGCAGTACTTC. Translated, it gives CASMLFLGNTYEQYF.

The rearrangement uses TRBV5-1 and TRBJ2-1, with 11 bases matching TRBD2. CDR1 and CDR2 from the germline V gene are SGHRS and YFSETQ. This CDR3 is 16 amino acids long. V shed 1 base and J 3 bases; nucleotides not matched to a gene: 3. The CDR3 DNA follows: TGCGCCAGCAGCTTGTGGGGGACTAGCGGCTACAATGAGCAGTTCTTC. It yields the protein CASSLWGTSGYNEQFF.

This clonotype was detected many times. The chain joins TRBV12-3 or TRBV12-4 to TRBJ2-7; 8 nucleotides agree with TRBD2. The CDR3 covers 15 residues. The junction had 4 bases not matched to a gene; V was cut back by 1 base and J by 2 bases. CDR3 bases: TGTGCCAGCAGTTTAGATAGCGGGACAACCTACGAGCAGTACTTC. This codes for CASSLDSGTTYEQYF.

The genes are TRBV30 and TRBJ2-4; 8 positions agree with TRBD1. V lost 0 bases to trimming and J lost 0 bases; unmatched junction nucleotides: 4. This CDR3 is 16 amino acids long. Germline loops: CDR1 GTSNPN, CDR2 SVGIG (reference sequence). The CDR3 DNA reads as TGTGCCTGGAGTGTACTGACAGGGGCAGCCAAAAACATTCAGTACTTC. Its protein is CAWSVLTGAAKNIQYF.

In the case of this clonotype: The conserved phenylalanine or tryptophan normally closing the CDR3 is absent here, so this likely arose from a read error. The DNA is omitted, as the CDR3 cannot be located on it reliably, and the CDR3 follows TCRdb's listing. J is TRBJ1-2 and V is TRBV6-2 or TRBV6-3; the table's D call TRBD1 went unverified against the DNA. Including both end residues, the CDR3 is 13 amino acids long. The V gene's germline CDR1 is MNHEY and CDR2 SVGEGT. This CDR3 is CASSDPTRPGQDS.

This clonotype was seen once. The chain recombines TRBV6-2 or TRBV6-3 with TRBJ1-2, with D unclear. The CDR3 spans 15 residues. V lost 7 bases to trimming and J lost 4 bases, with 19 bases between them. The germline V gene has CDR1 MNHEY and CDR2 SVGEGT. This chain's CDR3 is CASKVIGVGSYGYTF. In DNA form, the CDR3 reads TGTGCCAGCAAGGTTATCGGGGTGGGGAGCTATGGCTACACCTTC.

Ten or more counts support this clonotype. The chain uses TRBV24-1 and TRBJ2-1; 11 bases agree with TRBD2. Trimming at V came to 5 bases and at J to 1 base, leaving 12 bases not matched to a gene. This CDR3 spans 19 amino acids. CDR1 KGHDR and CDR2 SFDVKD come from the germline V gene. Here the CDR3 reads CATSGLEVAGGPSYNEQFF. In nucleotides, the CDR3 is TGTGCCACCAGTGGTCTCGAGGTAGCGGGAGGGCCTTCCTACAATGAGCAGTTCTTC.

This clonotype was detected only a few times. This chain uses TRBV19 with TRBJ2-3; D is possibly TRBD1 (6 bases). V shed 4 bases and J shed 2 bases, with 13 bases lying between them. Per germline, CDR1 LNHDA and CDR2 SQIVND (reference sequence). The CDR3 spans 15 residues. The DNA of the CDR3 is TGTGCCAGTAGTAAGGGGGTCAGCATCACAGATACGCAGTATTTT. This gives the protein CASSKGVSITDTQYF.

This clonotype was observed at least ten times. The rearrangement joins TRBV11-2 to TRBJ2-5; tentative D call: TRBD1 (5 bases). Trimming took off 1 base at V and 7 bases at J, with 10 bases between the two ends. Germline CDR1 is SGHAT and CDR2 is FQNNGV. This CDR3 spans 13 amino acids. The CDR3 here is CASSLGQQGTQYF. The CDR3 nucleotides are TGTGCCAGCAGCTTAGGACAGCAGGGGACCCAGTACTTC.